Listed here is a single T cell receptor (beta chain). Its antigen remains unknown. Looked up from germline, CDR1 is SGHRS and CDR2 is YFSETQ. CDR3 length: 14 amino acids. Trimming took 3 bases from V and 0 from J, leaving 9 bases between them. The record originates from a study of identical twins. With template switching, a universal primer site was added, and the cDNA carried unique molecular identifiers. Via MiXCR, TCRdb re-called the 5' RACE reads, giving one row per CDR3 protein. The sample has about 890,000 distinct CDR3 sequences; 12% are singletons. Study-level points and caveats: Part of the zero-insertion signal could reflect confounding by invariant MAIT and iNKT cells.

The same sample was also studied in work on yellow fever vaccine responses in identical twins.

The clonotype originates from a woman aged 18-29 years in good health. Sample: PBMCs. This chain uses TRBV5-1 with TRBJ1-1; D call uncertain. CDR3 sequence: CASSSGPLNTEAFF. CDR3 DNA sequence: TGCGCCAGCAGCTCAGGACCCTTGAACACTGAAGCTTTCTTT.